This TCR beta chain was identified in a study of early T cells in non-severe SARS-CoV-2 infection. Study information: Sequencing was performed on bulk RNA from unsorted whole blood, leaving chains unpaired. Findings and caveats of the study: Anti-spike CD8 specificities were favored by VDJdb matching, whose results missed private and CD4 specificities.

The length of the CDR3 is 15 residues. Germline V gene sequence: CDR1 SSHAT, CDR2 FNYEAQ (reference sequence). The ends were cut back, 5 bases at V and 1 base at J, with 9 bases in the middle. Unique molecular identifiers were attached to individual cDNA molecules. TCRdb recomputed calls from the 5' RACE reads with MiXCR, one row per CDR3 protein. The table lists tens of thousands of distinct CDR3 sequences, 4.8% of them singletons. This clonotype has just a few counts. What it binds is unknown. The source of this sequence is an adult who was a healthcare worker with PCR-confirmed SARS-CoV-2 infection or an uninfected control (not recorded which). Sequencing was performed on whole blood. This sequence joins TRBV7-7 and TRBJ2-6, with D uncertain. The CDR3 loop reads CASSNQTSGANVLTF. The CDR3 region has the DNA TGTGCCAGCAGCAATCAGACGTCTGGGGCCAACGTCCTGACTTTC.